This T cell receptor (beta chain) was sequenced for a study of blood T cells in healthy people across ages. Next came a second PCR, run for about 6 to 12 cycles, which used a sample-barcoded 5' primer along with a J-beta primer mix. TCRdb itself ran the 5' RACE reads through MiXCR, one entry per CDR3 protein. This sample carries 1 million or so distinct CDR3 sequences, 45% of them seen once, and the ten largest clones take about 20%. Turning to this clonotype: A junction end diverges from the germline sequence, so it may reflect a read error.

The sample comprised blood. This receptor was taken from a woman aged 55-75 years in good health.

The CDR3 nucleotides are TGCGCCAACAGCTTGGGGGGAAGGGACAGCCAAAACATTCAGTACTTC. It is translated as CANSLGGRDSQNIQYF. The chain employs TRBV5-1 and TRBJ2-4, with D possibly TRBD1 on 7 matching bases. This CDR3 is built from 16 residues. The germline CDR1 and CDR2 sequences are SGHRS and YFSETQ.